This T cell receptor (beta chain) was sequenced during a study of blood T cell repertoires in COVID-19. CDR3 length: 17 amino acids. Between the trimmed V and J ends, which lost 0 bases and 5 bases, there was a span of 18 bases. Germline lookup yields CDR1 SGDLS and CDR2 YYNGEE. Produced via immunoSEQ multiplex PCR; TCRdb's table is partial and in-frame only. The sample carries approximately 270,000 clones, around 83% recorded once. This sequence was found in a man aged 80 or over with acute or convalescent COVID-19. The rearrangement links TRBV9 to TRBJ2-1; a weak D match, TRBD1 (5 bases). The sample was peripheral blood. In DNA, the CDR3 is TGTGCCAGCAGCGTAGGGGCAGGGTCAAGACCGAACAATGAGCAGTTCTTC. Translated, it gives CASSVGAGSRPNNEQFF. Variable domain in full (rest from reference TRBV9 and TRBJ2-1): DSGVTQTPKHLITATGQRVTLRCSPRSGDLSVYWYQQSLDQGLQFLIQYYNGEERAKGNILERFSAQQFPDLHSELNLSSLELGDSALYFCASSVGAGSRPNNEQFFGPGTRLTVL.